Sequencing of this T cell receptor (beta chain) was carried out in a study of cytomegalovirus exposure and HLA in healthy donors. Study findings and constraints: When a later analysis compared HLA-associated TCR beta chains with equally common others, the HLA-associated chains turned out to be more clonally expanded and to have lower generation probabilities.

The CDR3 has 15 residues. After removal of 5 bases from V and 4 bases from J, the junction contained 4 bases not matched to a gene. Germline loops: CDR1 SEHNR, CDR2 FQNEAQ (reference sequence). Use of 60 Vbeta and 13 Jbeta primers characterized the PCR. Measured with immunoSEQ multiplex PCR; TCRdb has only the in-frame clones, and not every one. The table has 200,000 or so clones, about four fifths seen once; the top ten hold around 0.26%. About this clone itself: Its target is not known.

The clonotype was recovered from a boy aged 5-17 years in good health and CMV-seronegative. Sequenced: PBMCs. The chain has TRBV7-9 and TRBJ2-1, with 11 positions matching TRBD2. The CDR3 spells CASSPGTSGYNEQFF. As DNA, the CDR3 is TGTGCCAGCAGCCCAGGGACTAGCGGTTACAATGAGCAGTTCTTC.